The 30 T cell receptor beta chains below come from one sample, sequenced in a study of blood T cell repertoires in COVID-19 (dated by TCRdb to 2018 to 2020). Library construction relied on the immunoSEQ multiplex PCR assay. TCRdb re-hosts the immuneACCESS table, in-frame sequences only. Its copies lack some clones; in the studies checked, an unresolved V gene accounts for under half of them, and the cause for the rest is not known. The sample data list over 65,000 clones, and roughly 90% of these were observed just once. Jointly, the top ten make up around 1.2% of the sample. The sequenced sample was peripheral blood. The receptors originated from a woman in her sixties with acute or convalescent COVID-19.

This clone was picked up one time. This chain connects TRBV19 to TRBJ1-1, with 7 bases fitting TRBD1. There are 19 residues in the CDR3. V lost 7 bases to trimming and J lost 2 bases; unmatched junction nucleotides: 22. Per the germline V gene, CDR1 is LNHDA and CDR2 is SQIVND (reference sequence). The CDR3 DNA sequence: TGTGCCAGTAAGTATCGGCATTTCGGACAGGCCCCCAGAAACACTGAAGCTTTCTTT. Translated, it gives CASKYRHFGQAPRNTEAFF.

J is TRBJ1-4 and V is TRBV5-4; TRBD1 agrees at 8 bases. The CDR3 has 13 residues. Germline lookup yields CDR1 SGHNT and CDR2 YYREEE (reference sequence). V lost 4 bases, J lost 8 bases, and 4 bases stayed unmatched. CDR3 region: CASSDRDREKLFF. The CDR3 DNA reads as TGTGCCAGCAGCGACCGGGACAGGGAAAAACTGTTTTTT.

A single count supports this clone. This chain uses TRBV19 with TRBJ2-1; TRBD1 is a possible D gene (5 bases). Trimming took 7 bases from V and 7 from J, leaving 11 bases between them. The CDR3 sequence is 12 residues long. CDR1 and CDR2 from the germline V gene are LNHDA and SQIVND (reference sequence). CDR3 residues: CASINPGNEQFF. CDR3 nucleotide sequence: TGTGCCAGTATAAACCCAGGGAATGAGCAGTTCTTC.

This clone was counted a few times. In DNA, the CDR3 is TGTGCCAGTAGTATCGCAGGGGGTTGGGGCAATCAGCCCCAGCATTTT. It yields the protein CASSIAGGWGNQPQHF. V usage is TRBV19 and J usage is TRBJ1-5, with 7 nucleotides matching TRBD1. Trimming removed 3 bases from V and 2 bases from J; junction bases left unmatched: 7. Germline CDR1 is LNHDA and CDR2 is SQIVND (reference sequence). The CDR3 spans 16 residues.

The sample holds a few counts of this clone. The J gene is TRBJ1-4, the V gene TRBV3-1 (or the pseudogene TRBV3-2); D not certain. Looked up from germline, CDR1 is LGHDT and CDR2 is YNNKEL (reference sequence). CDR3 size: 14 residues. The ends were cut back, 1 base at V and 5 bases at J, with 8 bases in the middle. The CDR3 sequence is CASSQGGGNEKLFF. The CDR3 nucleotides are TGTGCCAGCAGCCAAGGAGGCGGGAATGAAAAACTGTTTTTT.

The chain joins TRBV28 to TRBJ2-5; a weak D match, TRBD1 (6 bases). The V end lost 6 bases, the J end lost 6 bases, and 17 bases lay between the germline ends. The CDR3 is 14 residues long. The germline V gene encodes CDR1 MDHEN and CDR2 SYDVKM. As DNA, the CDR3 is TGTGCCAGCAGCCGCCCTATTCAGGGGAAGACCCAGTACTTC. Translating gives CASSRPIQGKTQYF.

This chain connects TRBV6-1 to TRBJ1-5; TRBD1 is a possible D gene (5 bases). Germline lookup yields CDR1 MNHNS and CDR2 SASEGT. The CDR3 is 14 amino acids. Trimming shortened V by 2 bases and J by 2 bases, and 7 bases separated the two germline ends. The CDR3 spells CASSEWGRNQPQHF. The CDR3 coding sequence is TGTGCCAGCAGTGAATGGGGCCGCAATCAGCCCCAGCATTTT.

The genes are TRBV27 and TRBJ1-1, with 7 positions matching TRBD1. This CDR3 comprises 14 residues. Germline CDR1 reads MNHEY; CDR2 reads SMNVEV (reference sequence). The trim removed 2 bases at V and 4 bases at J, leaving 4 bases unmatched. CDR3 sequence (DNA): TGTGCCAGCAGTTTACAGGGGGGAGGCACTGAAGCTTTCTTT. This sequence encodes CASSLQGGGTEAFF.

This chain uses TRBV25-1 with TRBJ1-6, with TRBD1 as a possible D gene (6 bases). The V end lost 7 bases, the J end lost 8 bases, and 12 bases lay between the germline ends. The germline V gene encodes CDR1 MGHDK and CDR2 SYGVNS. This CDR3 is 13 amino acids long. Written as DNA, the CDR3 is TGTGCCAGCAACCGACAGGAACATTCACCCCTCCACTTT. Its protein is CASNRQEHSPLHF.

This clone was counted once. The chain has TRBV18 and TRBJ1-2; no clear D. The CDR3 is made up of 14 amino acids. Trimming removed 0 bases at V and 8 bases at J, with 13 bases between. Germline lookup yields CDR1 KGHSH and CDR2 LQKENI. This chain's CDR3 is CASSPPFEAGGYTF. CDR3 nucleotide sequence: TGTGCCAGCTCACCACCCTTTGAGGCTGGGGGCTACACCTTC.

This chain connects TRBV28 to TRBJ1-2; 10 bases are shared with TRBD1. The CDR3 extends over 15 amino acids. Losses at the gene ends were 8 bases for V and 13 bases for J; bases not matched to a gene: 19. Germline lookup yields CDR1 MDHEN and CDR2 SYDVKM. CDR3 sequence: CASSPSGTGAMRVTF. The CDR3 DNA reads TGTGCCAGCTCCCCCTCCGGGACAGGGGCGATGAGAGTCACCTTC.

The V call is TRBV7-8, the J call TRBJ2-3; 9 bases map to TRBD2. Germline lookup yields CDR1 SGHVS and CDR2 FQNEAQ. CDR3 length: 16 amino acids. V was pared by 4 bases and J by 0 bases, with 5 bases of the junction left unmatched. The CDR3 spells CASSSIAGVSTDTQYF. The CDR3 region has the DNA TGTGCCAGCAGCTCAATAGCGGGGGTTAGCACAGATACGCAGTATTTT.

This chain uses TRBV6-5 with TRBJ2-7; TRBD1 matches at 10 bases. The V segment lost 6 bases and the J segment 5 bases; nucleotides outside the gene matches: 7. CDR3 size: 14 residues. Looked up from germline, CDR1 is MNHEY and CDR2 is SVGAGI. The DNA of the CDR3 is TGTGCCAGCAGCTTGTTCGGGACAGGGGACGAGCAGTACGTC. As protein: CASSLFGTGDEQYV.

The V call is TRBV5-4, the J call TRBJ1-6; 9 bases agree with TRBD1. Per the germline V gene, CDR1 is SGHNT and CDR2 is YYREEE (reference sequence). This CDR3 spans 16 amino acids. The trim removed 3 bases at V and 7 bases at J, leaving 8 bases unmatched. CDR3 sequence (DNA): TGTGCCAGCAGCTCGGGACGACAGGGGGGGAATTCACCCCTCCACTTT. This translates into CASSSGRQGGNSPLHF.

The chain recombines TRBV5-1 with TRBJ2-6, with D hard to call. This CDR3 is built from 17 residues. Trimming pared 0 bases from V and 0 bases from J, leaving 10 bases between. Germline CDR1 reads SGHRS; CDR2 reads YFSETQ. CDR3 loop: CASSLEPGSSGANVLTF. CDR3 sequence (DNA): TGCGCCAGCAGCTTGGAGCCGGGTTCCTCTGGGGCCAACGTCCTGACTTTC.

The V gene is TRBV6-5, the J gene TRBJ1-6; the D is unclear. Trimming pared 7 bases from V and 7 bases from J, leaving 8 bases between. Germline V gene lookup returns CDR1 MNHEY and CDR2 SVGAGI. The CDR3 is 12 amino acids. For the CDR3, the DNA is TGTGCCAGCACCACACTAAATTCACCCCTCCACTTT. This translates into CASTTLNSPLHF.

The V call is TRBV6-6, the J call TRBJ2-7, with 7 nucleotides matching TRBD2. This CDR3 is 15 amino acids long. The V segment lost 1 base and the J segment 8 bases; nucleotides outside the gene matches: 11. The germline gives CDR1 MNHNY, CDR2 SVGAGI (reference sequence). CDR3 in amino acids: CASSYYGGWGMKQYV. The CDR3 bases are TGTGCCAGCAGTTACTACGGGGGGTGGGGTATGAAGCAGTACGTC.

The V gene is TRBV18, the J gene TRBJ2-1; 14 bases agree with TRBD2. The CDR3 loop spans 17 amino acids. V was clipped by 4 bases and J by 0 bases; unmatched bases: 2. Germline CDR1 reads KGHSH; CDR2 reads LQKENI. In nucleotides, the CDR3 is TGTGCCAGCTCACGACTAGCGGGGGGGAGCTCCTACAATGAGCAGTTCTTC. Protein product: CASSRLAGGSSYNEQFF.

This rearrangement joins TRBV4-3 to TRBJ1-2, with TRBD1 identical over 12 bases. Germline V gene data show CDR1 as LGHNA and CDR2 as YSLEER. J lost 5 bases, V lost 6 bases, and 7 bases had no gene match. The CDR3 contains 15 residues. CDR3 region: CASSLGQGARYGYTF. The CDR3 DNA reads TGCGCCAGCAGTCTGGGACAGGGGGCTAGGTATGGCTACACCTTC.

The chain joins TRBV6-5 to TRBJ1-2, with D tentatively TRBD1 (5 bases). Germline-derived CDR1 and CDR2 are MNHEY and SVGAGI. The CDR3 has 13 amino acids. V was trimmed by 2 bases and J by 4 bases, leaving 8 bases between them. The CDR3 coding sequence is TGTGCCAGCAGTTACGACAGAAGCTATGGCTACACCTTC. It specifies CASSYDRSYGYTF.

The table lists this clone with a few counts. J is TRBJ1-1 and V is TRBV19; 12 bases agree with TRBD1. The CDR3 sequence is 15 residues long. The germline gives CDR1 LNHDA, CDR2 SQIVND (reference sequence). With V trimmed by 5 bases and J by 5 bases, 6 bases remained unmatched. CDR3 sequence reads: CASSAWDRGQTEAFF. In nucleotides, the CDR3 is TGTGCCAGTAGTGCGTGGGACAGGGGGCAAACTGAAGCTTTCTTT.

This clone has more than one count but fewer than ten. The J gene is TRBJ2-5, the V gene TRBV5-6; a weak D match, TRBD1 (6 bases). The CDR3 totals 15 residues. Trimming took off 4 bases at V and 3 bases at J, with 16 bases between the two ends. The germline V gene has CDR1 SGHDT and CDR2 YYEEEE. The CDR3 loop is CASSNRAVKEETQYF. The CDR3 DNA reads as TGTGCCAGCAGCAACAGGGCCGTTAAAGAAGAGACCCAGTACTTC. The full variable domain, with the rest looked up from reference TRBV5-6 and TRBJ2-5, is DAGVTQSPTHLIKTRGQQVTLRCSPKSGHDTVSWYQQALGQGPQFIFQYYEEEERQRGNFPDRFSGHQFPNYSSELNVNALLLGDSALYLCASSNRAVKEETQYFGPGTRLLVL.

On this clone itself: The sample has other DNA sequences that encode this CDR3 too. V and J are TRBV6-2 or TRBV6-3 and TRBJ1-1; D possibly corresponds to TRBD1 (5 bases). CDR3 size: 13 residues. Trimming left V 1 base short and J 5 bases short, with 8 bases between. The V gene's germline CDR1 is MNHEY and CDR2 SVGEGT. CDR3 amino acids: CASSYLRGTEAFF. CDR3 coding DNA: TGTGCCAGCAGTTACTTGCGGGGGACTGAAGCTTTCTTT.

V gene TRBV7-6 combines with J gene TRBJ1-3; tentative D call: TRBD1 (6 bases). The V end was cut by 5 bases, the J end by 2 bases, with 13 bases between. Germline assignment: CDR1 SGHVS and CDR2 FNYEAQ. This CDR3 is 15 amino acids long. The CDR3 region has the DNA TGTGCCAGCAGCCGTGAGACAGGTCCTGGAAACACCATATATTTT. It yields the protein CASSRETGPGNTIYF.

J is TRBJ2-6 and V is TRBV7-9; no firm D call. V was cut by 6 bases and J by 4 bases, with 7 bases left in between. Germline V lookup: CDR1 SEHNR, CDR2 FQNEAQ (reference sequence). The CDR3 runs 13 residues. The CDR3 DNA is TGTGCCAGCAGTCCTTCCGGGGCCAACGTCCTGACTTTC. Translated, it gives CASSPSGANVLTF.

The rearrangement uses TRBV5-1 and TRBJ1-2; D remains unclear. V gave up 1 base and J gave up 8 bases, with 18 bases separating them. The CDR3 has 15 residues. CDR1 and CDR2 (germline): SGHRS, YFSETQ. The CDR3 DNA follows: TGCGCCAGCAGCTTGTTGGTCAGCTCTAGAGAGGGCTACACCTTC. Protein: CASSLLVSSREGYTF. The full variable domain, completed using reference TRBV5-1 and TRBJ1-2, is KAGVTQTPRYLIKTRGQQVTLSCSPISGHRSVSWYQQTPGQGLQFLFEYFSETQRNKGNFPGRFSGRQFSNSRSEMNVSTLELGDSALYLCASSLLVSSREGYTFGSGTRLTVV.

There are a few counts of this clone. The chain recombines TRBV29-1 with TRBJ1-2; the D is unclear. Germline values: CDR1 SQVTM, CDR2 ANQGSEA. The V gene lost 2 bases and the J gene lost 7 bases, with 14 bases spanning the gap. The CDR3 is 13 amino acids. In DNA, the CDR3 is TGCAGCGTTGAAAGGTCGGGTGAGGGTGGCTACACCTTC. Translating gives CSVERSGEGGYTF. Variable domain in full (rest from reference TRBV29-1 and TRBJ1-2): SAVISQKPSRDICQRGTSLTIQCQVDSQVTMMFWYRQQPGQSLTLIATANQGSEATYESGFVIDKFPISRPNLTFSTLTVSNMSPEDSSIYLCSVERSGEGGYTFGSGTRLTVV.

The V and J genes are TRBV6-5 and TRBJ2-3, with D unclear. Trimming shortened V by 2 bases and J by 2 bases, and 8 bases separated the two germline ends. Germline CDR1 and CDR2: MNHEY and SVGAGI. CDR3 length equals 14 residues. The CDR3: CASSYSTATDTQYF. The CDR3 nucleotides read TGTGCCAGCAGTTACAGTACAGCCACAGATACGCAGTATTTT.

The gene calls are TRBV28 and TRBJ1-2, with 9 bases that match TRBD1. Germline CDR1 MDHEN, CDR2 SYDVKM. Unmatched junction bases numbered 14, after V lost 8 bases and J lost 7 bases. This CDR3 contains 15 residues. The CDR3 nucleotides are TGTGCCAGCTCTCTGGGGACAGGGAAATTGGGTGGCTACACCTTC. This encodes CASSLGTGKLGGYTF.

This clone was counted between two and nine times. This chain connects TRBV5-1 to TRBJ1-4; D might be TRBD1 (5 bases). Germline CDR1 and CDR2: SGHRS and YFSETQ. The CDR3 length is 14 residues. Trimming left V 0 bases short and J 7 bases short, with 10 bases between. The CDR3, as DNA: TGCGCCAGCAGCTTGGTTGGGGCAGGTGAAAAACTGTTTTTT. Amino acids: CASSLVGAGEKLFF. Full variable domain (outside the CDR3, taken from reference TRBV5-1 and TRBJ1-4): KAGVTQTPRYLIKTRGQQVTLSCSPISGHRSVSWYQQTPGQGLQFLFEYFSETQRNKGNFPGRFSGRQFSNSRSEMNVSTLELGDSALYLCASSLVGAGEKLFFGSGTQLSVL.